The 20 T cell receptor beta chains presented below share a single source sample, sequenced in a study of siplizumab effects on memory and regulatory T cells. The table came from immunoSEQ multiplex PCR; TCRdb's copy has only in-frame clones and leaves some out. The repertoire holds 90,000 to 130,000 clones, with 80% to 95% as singletons. The sample taken for sequencing was CD4+ T cells sorted from blood. These TCRs come from a human donor in good health.

Only one count was recorded for this clone. This chain connects TRBV10-3 to TRBJ2-7, with 8 positions matching TRBD1. The trim removed 6 bases at V and 0 bases at J, leaving 4 bases unmatched. Germline CDR1 is ENHRY and CDR2 is SYGVKD. There are 14 residues in the CDR3. CDR3 nucleotides: TGTGCCATCAGAGGGACAGGAAGCTCCTACGAGCAGTACTTC. It is translated as CAIRGTGSSYEQYF.

The J gene is TRBJ2-7, the V gene TRBV6-1; D is possibly TRBD2 (6 bases). The length of the CDR3 is 14 residues. The germline gives CDR1 MNHNS, CDR2 SASEGT. V lost 8 bases and J 0 bases, leaving 14 bases between the germline ends. The CDR3 loop reads CASDRDGGSYEQYF. DNA of the CDR3: TGTGCCAGCGACCGGGACGGGGGCTCCTACGAGCAGTACTTC.

V is TRBV2 and J is TRBJ1-2; D gene ambiguous. This CDR3 region has 13 residues. Germline-derived CDR1 and CDR2 are SNHLY and FYNNEI. V was cut by 7 bases and J by 8 bases, with 17 bases left in between. CDR3 sequence (DNA): TGTGCCAGCACCCTAAGCGGGATCGAGGGCTACACCTTC. It specifies CASTLSGIEGYTF.

The chain uses TRBV2 and TRBJ2-5; no reliable D call. Trimming shortened V by 6 bases and J by 1 base, and 9 bases separated the two germline ends. Germline CDR1 reads SNHLY; CDR2 reads FYNNEI. The CDR3 runs 13 residues. The CDR3: CASRTGPQETQYF. The CDR3 DNA sequence: TGTGCCAGCAGGACCGGGCCCCAAGAGACCCAGTACTTC.

This chain connects TRBV6-6 to TRBJ2-2, with D possibly being TRBD2 (6 bases). The ends were cut back, 8 bases at V and 8 bases at J, with 15 bases in the middle. The CDR3 loop spans 13 amino acids. In germline, CDR1 is MNHNY, CDR2 SVGAGI (reference sequence). CDR3: CASRAGQVGELFF. The DNA for the CDR3 is TGTGCCAGCCGGGCGGGGCAAGTGGGGGAGCTGTTTTTT.

The rearrangement uses TRBV19 and TRBJ1-4; no clear D. The CDR3 totals 16 residues. Per germline, CDR1 LNHDA and CDR2 SQIVND (reference sequence). V lost 4 bases and J lost 3, with 15 bases in between. This CDR3 is CASSKGPGFSNEKLFF. CDR3 DNA: TGTGCCAGTAGTAAAGGACCGGGATTTTCTAATGAAAAACTGTTTTTT.

V usage is TRBV29-1 and J usage is TRBJ1-1; possible D gene TRBD1, 6 bases. This CDR3 is built from 12 residues. The V gene lost 7 bases and the J gene lost 1 base, with 10 bases spanning the gap. Germline V gives CDR1 SQVTM, CDR2 ANQGSEA. CDR3 residues: CSGGHGNTEAFF. In nucleotides, the CDR3 is TGCAGCGGGGGGCACGGGAACACTGAAGCTTTCTTT.

The chain links TRBV11-2 to TRBJ1-6, with D possibly matching TRBD1 (5 bases). This CDR3 has 16 residues. The germline V and J ends were trimmed by 4 bases and 4 bases, with 14 bases remaining between them. Looked up from germline, CDR1 is SGHAT and CDR2 is FQNNGV. In DNA form, the CDR3 reads TGTGCCAGCAGCTCCTGGACATTAAGTTATAATTCACCCCTCCACTTT. Amino acid sequence: CASSSWTLSYNSPLHF.

The chain recombines TRBV19 with TRBJ2-5; 8 nucleotides line up with TRBD2. Germline values: CDR1 LNHDA, CDR2 SQIVND (reference sequence). The V gene end was trimmed by 10 bases and the J gene end by 5 bases; junction bases not matched to a gene: 15. The CDR3 runs to 15 residues. CDR3: CATGGAAGGRETQYF. The CDR3 DNA sequence: TGTGCCACCGGAGGTGCGGCGGGAGGCCGGGAGACCCAGTACTTC.

The rearrangement uses TRBV7-9 and TRBJ2-2; 8 bases are a match to TRBD1. The CDR3 covers 17 residues. The junction had 7 bases not matched to a gene; V was cut back by 4 bases and J by 0 bases. In germline, CDR1 is SEHNR, CDR2 FQNEAQ (reference sequence). The CDR3 loop is CASSSGRGRPNTGELFF. CDR3 in DNA: TGTGCCAGCAGCTCAGGCAGGGGGCGGCCGAACACCGGGGAGCTGTTTTTT.

The chain joins TRBV5-1 to TRBJ1-2; 8 positions agree with TRBD1. The CDR3 is 12 amino acids. From germline, CDR1 is SGHRS and CDR2 YFSETQ. After removal of 4 bases from V and 14 bases from J, the junction contained 10 bases not matched to a gene. CDR3 residues: CASSLEQGAITF. The CDR3 coding sequence is TGCGCCAGCAGCCTGGAGCAGGGGGCGATAACCTTC.

The chain uses TRBV2 and TRBJ2-5; D unclear. CDR3 length equals 14 residues. V lost 4 bases and J 5 bases, leaving 14 bases between the germline ends. Germline V gene lookup returns CDR1 SNHLY and CDR2 FYNNEI. The chain's CDR3 is CASSVQRPVETQYF. In nucleotides, the CDR3 is TGTGCCAGCAGTGTCCAGAGGCCGGTGGAGACCCAGTACTTC.

V usage is TRBV10-2 and J usage is TRBJ2-1; the D is unclear. V gave up 4 bases and J gave up 7 bases, with 5 bases separating them. The CDR3 loop spans 11 amino acids. Germline V gives CDR1 WSHSY, CDR2 SAAADI. CDR3 nucleotide sequence: TGCGCCAGCAGTGGTCTGAATGAGCAGTTCTTC. This encodes CASSGLNEQFF.

This sequence joins TRBV6-6 and TRBJ2-1; D not certain. From germline, CDR1 is MNHNY and CDR2 SVGAGI (reference sequence). The ends were cut back, 7 bases at V and 4 bases at J, with 11 bases in the middle. The CDR3 is made up of 13 amino acids. CDR3 in DNA: TGTGCCAGCACCTCCCCACGGTACAATGAGCAGTTCTTC. It encodes CASTSPRYNEQFF.

J is TRBJ1-4 and V is TRBV6-5; tentatively, D is TRBD1 (6 bases). Germline lookup yields CDR1 MNHEY and CDR2 SVGAGI. CDR3 length: 13 residues. V shed 6 bases and J shed 4 bases, with 9 bases lying between them. The DNA of the CDR3 is TGTGCCAGCAGCCGGACAGTTAATGAAAAACTGTTTTTT. As protein: CASSRTVNEKLFF.

CDR3 nucleotides: TGCGCCAGCAGCTTGGCCGGGGGGGCTGGCTACACCTTC. Translation gives CASSLAGGAGYTF. The V and J genes are TRBV5-1 and TRBJ1-2; perhaps TRBD1 as D (6 bases). The length of the CDR3 is 13 residues. V was pared by 0 bases and J by 7 bases, with 10 bases between. Germline V gene sequence: CDR1 SGHRS, CDR2 YFSETQ.

J is TRBJ1-2 and V is TRBV29-1; D not certain. V was shortened by 6 bases and J by 1 base, with 21 bases between the two germline ends. CDR1 is SQVTM, CDR2 ANQGSEA, per germline. This CDR3 is built from 16 residues. The CDR3 coding sequence is TGCAGCGTAGACCGAACGCTAATGACGGATAACTATGGCTACACCTTC. It specifies CSVDRTLMTDNYGYTF. Based on the CDR3 plus reference TRBV29-1 and TRBJ1-2, the full variable domain is SAVISQKPSRDICQRGTSLTIQCQVDSQVTMMFWYRQQPGQSLTLIATANQGSEATYESGFVIDKFPISRPNLTFSTLTVSNMSPEDSSIYLCSVDRTLMTDNYGYTFGSGTRLTVV.

The rearrangement uses TRBV19 and TRBJ2-5; no clear D gene. Germline CDR1 reads LNHDA; CDR2 reads SQIVND (reference sequence). The CDR3 loop spans 12 amino acids. V was trimmed by 3 bases and J by 4 bases, leaving 6 bases between them. The DNA for the CDR3 is TGTGCCAGTAGTATGATTGGAGAGACCCAGTACTTC. Protein sequence: CASSMIGETQYF.

The V gene is TRBV6-5, the J gene TRBJ1-5, with D possibly TRBD1 on 6 matching bases. The germline CDR1 and CDR2 sequences are MNHEY and SVGAGI. This CDR3 is 16 amino acids long. Trimming shortened V by 2 bases and J by 7 bases, and 18 bases separated the two germline ends. The CDR3 DNA reads as TGTGCCAGCAGTTACGCGCCGAGGGGGGGGCAACAGCCCCAGCATTTT. Protein sequence: CASSYAPRGGQQPQHF.

The chain uses TRBV5-4 and TRBJ2-3; D gene ambiguous. The V end lost 4 bases, the J end lost 0 bases, and 6 bases lay between the germline ends. The CDR3 contains 13 residues. Germline V gene data show CDR1 as SGHNT and CDR2 as YYREEE (reference sequence). CDR3 nucleotide sequence: TGTGCCAGCAGCCCCCCCAGCACAGATACGCAGTATTTT. Its translation: CASSPPSTDTQYF.